These T cell receptor beta chains were read from a single sample in a study of beta chain features in type 1 diabetes. Assay used: immunoSEQ multiplex PCR; TCRdb lists only in-frame clones, some missing. The sample consists of 240,000 or so clones, over 20% of them appearing once. What was sequenced was naive CD4+ T cells from blood. Receptors originate from a woman in her 40s with type 1 diabetes. CDR3s include the opening cysteine and the closing phenylalanine or tryptophan. The D gene is left open where the match is weak. Only some rows state a clone size, as once, few, many or a class for expanded clones.

j_call v_call clone_size d_call cdr3_nt cdr3_aa
TRBJ2-7 TRBV9 few TRBD1 TGTGCCAGCAGCGTAGAAGGGGGCCGCACCTACGAGCAGTACTTC CASSVEGGRTYEQYF
TRBJ2-5 TRBV10-3 few . TGTGCCTCAAGTCCGGACACGAGCGAAGAGACCCAGTACTTC CASSPDTSEETQYF
TRBJ2-1 TRBV7-9 . . TGTGCCAGCAGCTTATGGAACAGTAGCTCCTACAATGAGCAGTTCTTC CASSLWNSSSYNEQFF
TRBJ2-7 TRBV28 . . TGTGCCAGCAGTTTGGGGCCCGGAGGGATCTACGAGCAGTACTTC CASSLGPGGIYEQYF
TRBJ2-3 TRBV5-6 . TRBD1 TGTGCCAGCAGTCGCCTTGAGGGGGCGGATACGCAGTATTTT CASSRLEGADTQYF
TRBJ1-2 TRBV7-9 . . TGTGCCAGCAGCCGGGGAGGCCCTGGGGGCTACACCTTC CASSRGGPGGYTF
TRBJ1-5 TRBV19 few TRBD1 TGTGCCAGTAAGGTGACCGGGACAGACAATCAGCCCCAGCATTTT CASKVTGTDNQPQHF
TRBJ2-7 TRBV29-1 few TRBD2 TGCAGCGTTTTAGCGGGAGACGCCTACGAGCAGTACTTC CSVLAGDAYEQYF
TRBJ2-3 TRBV18 . TRBD1 TGTGCCAGCTCAGGGGACAGAATTTACACAGATACGCAGTATTTT CASSGDRIYTDTQYF
TRBJ2-5 TRBV7-3 . TRBD2 TGTGCCAGCAGCTTAGGACTAGGAGAGACCCAGTACTTC CASSLGLGETQYF
TRBJ2-7 TRBV5-6 few TRBD2 TGTGCCAGCAGCGGACTAGCGGGGGACGACGAGCAGTACTTC CASSGLAGDDEQYF
TRBJ2-7 TRBV6-5 . TRBD2 TGTGCCAGCAGTTACGGGACTAGGGTCGACGAGCAGTACTTC CASSYGTRVDEQYF
TRBJ1-2 TRBV6-6 . . TGTGCCAGCAGTTTGCAGGGTGACTATGGCTACACCTTC CASSLQGDYGYTF
TRBJ2-6 TRBV29-1 few TRBD1 TGCAGCGTGGGGACAGCTTACTCTGGGGCCAACGTCCTGACTTTC CSVGTAYSGANVLTF
TRBJ1-5 TRBV21-1 few . TGTGCCAGCAGCAAACACCCGGGACAGGGAGGGGATCAGCCCCAGCATTTT CASSKHPGQGGDQPQHF
TRBJ1-1 TRBV29-1 . . TGCAGCGTTGAAGATCCTGCAGGGGTTGCAGCTTTCTTT CSVEDPAGVAAFF
TRBJ2-7 TRBV9 . TRBD1 TGTGCCAGCAGCGAGGGACAGGGAGAGGGCGAGCAGTACTTC CASSEGQGEGEQYF
TRBJ2-5 TRBV11-2 . TRBD2 TGTGCCAGCAGCTTACTGGCGGGAGACCAGACCCAGTACTTC CASSLLAGDQTQYF
TRBJ1-2 TRBV6-5 few . TGTGCCAGCAGTTATTTGGGGGCCAACACCTTC CASSYLGANTF
TRBJ1-4 TRBV28 . TRBD1 TGTGCCAGCAGCGGGACAGGGGTAAATGAAAAACTGTTTTTT CASSGTGVNEKLFF
TRBJ2-3 TRBV28 few . TGTGCCAGCAGTTTAGTTGGGGCGCGGAGCACAGATACGCAGTATTTT CASSLVGARSTDTQYF
TRBJ1-4 TRBV29-1 . TRBD1 TGCAGCGTTGGTCGACAGGGGTTTAATGAAAAACTGTTTTTT CSVGRQGFNEKLFF
TRBJ1-1 TRBV29-1 few TRBD1 TGCAGCGTTGGGACAGGGTGGCGGTCGGGAGCTTTCTTT CSVGTGWRSGAFF
TRBJ1-6 TRBV7-9 . . TGTGCCAGCGAAGGTGGGCAGCCACCCCTCCACTTT CASEGGQPPLHF
TRBJ2-5 TRBV5-1 few TRBD2 TGCGCCAGCAGCTATCAGGGACTAGCGGGTCCCCAAGAGACCCAGTACTTC CASSYQGLAGPQETQYF
TRBJ2-7 TRBV7-9 . TRBD1 TGTGCCAGCAGCCCCTCCTCACCCGGGACAGGGCAGTACTTC CASSPSSPGTGQYF
TRBJ1-1 TRBV5-4 . . TGTGCCAGCAGCTTGGGACTTTCGAACACTGAAGCTTTCTTT CASSLGLSNTEAFF
TRBJ1-2 TRBV7-2 few . TGTGCCAGCAGGGGCGGGGGTACTAACTATGGCTACACCTTC CASRGGGTNYGYTF
TRBJ2-3 TRBV28 . . TGTGCCAGCAGCTCCGGACAGCTCAGGGATACGCAGTATTTT CASSSGQLRDTQYF
TRBJ1-2 TRBV29-1 few TRBD1 TGCAGCGTCGACGGGACAGAAGATTATGGCTACACCTTC CSVDGTEDYGYTF
TRBJ2-5 TRBV18 few . TGTGCCAGCTCACCGTTACAGCAAGAGACCCAGTACTTC CASSPLQQETQYF
TRBJ2-1 TRBV19 few TRBD2 TGTGCCAGTAGGAGGGGGGAGCTAGCGGGAAATGAGCAGTTCTTC CASRRGELAGNEQFF
TRBJ2-5 TRBV9 few TRBD2 TGTGCCAGCAGCGTAGGGCTAGCGGGAAGAGGTCAAGAGACCCAGTACTTC CASSVGLAGRGQETQYF
TRBJ1-3 TRBV9 . . TGTGCCAGCAGCGAGGGAGGCGGCAACTCTGGAAACACCATATATTTT CASSEGGGNSGNTIYF
TRBJ2-3 TRBV15 . . TGTGCCACCAGCAGAGCGGGAGGACAGAACACAGATACGCAGTATTTT CATSRAGGQNTDTQYF
TRBJ2-5 TRBV7-9 . . TGTGCCAGCAGCTTAAACGCTCTCGGGGAGACCCAGTACTTC CASSLNALGETQYF
TRBJ2-1 TRBV28 . . TGTGCCAGCAGCCCACGCCCAAATCTCAGGAACGAGTTCTTC CASSPRPNLRNEFF
TRBJ2-3 TRBV7-8 few TRBD2 TGTGCCAGCAGCTTAGTGGGAGGGTCTCGTCGGGATACGCAGTATTTT CASSLVGGSRRDTQYF
TRBJ2-4 TRBV25-1 . . TGTGCCAGCAGTACCTCCCAGGCGGGTAAAAACATTCAGTACTTC CASSTSQAGKNIQYF
TRBJ1-3 TRBV12-5 . . TGTGCTAGTGGCACTGGACTGAGAAACACCATATATTTT CASGTGLRNTIYF
TRBJ2-7 TRBV7-2 . . TGTGCCAGCAGCCAGTTTCAGGGACAAATTATGTTCTTC CASSQFQGQIMFF
TRBJ1-5 TRBV29-1 . TRBD1 TGCAGCGTTTCCTCAGGGGGAAATCAGCCCCAGCATTTT CSVSSGGNQPQHF
TRBJ1-4 TRBV15 few TRBD1 TGTGCCACCAGCGTCGGACAGGGTGGCGAAAAACTGTTTTTT CATSVGQGGEKLFF
TRBJ1-1 TRBV7-9 . . TGTGCCAGCAGCTTAACCAGTTCCTGGGAGGACACTGAAGCTTTCTTT CASSLTSSWEDTEAFF
TRBJ2-5 TRBV6-1 once . TGTGCCAGCAGTGAGGCAGGGAGGGAGACCCAGTACTTC CASSEAGRETQYF
TRBJ1-2 TRBV7-2 . . TGTGCCAGCAGCCCAGGGGTTACCTATGGCTACACCTTC CASSPGVTYGYTF
TRBJ1-2 TRBV30 few TRBD1 TGTGCCCACCGCCCGACAGGGCCAGATGGCTACACCTTC CAHRPTGPDGYTF
TRBJ1-4 TRBV4-3 few . TGCGCCAGCAGCCAAGCCCGGACAGCTAATGAAAAACTGTTTTTT CASSQARTANEKLFF
TRBJ2-7 TRBV7-2 . TRBD2 TGTGCCAGCAACCCTACGGGACTAGCTTACGAGCAGTACTTC CASNPTGLAYEQYF
TRBJ2-7 TRBV30 few TRBD2 TGTGCCTGGAGCACAACCAGCGGGAGGGTCGAGCAGTACTTC CAWSTTSGRVEQYF
TRBJ2-4 TRBV4-1 few TRBD2 TGCGCCAGCAGCCCCTCTCGGGGGGAATTGGCCAAAAACATTCAGTACTTC CASSPSRGELAKNIQYF
TRBJ2-5 TRBV9 . . TGTGCCAGCAGCGTAGATTTTCTAGCGGAGACCCAGTACTTC CASSVDFLAETQYF
TRBJ2-1 TRBV27 few TRBD1 TGTGCCACCCGGACAGGGGGCCTAAACGACAATGAGCAGTTCTTC CATRTGGLNDNEQFF
TRBJ2-1 TRBV7-9 . . TGTGCCAGCAGCACCAGCCTCAACAGGCGCGATGAGCAGTTCTTC CASSTSLNRRDEQFF
TRBJ1-5 TRBV9 few . TGTGCCAGCAGCGTAGGTTTCGGGGGGAATCAGCCCCAGCATTTT CASSVGFGGNQPQHF
TRBJ1-1 TRBV5-6 few TRBD1 TGTGCCAGCAGCAGCGTACAGGGGGCGTTTACTGAAGCTTTCTTT CASSSVQGAFTEAFF